The present T cell receptor beta chain was sequenced within a study of T cell responses to AZD1222 COVID-19 vaccine. About the study: Doses given second, at about 4 or about 12 weeks, were pooled. General study results and limits: Donors were mostly white British, more females; clonal diversity possibly underestimated. Seropositivity was recorded at baseline in only six AZD1222 recipients. Sampling captured repertoires only after the peak T cell response.

The data were produced by immunoSEQ multiplex PCR, yet TCRdb's version contains in-frame clones alone and is incomplete. Counted here are more than 95,000 clones, 85% to 90% occurring once; the ten biggest clones make up over 8%. On this clone itself: Its target is unknown.

The sample consisted of peripheral blood, taken on day 0 of AZD1222 vaccination. The TCR comes from an adult in good health.

The chain's CDR3 is CSVKGQTSYEQYF. The CDR3 DNA reads TGCAGCGTTAAGGGCCAAACCTCCTACGAGCAGTACTTC. This chain links TRBV29-1 with TRBJ2-7; D remains unclear. Germline loops: CDR1 SQVTM, CDR2 ANQGSEA. The CDR3 length is 13 residues. V was pared by 5 bases and J by 0 bases, with 11 bases between.